This T cell receptor (beta chain) was identified during a study of breast tumors, draining lymph nodes, adjacent tissues. Trimming took 6 bases from V and 0 from J, leaving 3 bases between them. From germline, CDR1 is SNHLY and CDR2 FYNNEI. The CDR3 is 12 residues long. TCRdb re-called the multiplex PCR reads through MiXCR, storing one row per CDR3 protein. The table lists 140,000 to 150,000 distinct CDR3 sequences, about 30% of them singletons, with approximately 2.2% in the top ten. About this clonotype itself: The antigen remains unidentified.

Axillary draining lymph nodes of breast cancer patients supplied the node samples. Overall study results and limits: Tumor repertoires ranked between lymph nodes and nontumor tissue in diversity, with V and J gene preferences.

V gene TRBV2 combines with J gene TRBJ2-1; no firm D call. Sequencing used axillary lymph node tissue. The clonotype originates from a female donor with breast cancer. Some clones in this sample may be carry-over from other donors' samples. The CDR3 loop reads CASRGSYNEQFF. CDR3 nucleotide sequence: TGTGCCAGCAGGGGCTCCTACAATGAGCAGTTCTTC.